Sequencing of this T cell receptor beta chain was carried out in a study of blood T cells in healthy people across ages. Findings and caveats of the study: Nothing was known about donor CMV status, and this possibly confounded expanded clonotype changes. When one million T cells were used, diversity estimates were thought to be underestimates. The long-lived group displayed more naive CD4+ cells, plus higher diversity, than the aged donors did.

Sample-barcoded 5' priming and a J-beta primer mix drove a second PCR of 7 to 11 cycles. Tagging of each cDNA molecule was performed by a template-switch adaptor with 12 random nucleotides. TCRdb itself ran the 5' RACE reads through MiXCR, one entry per CDR3 protein. The sample holds over a million distinct CDR3 sequences, roughly 59% seen once. Concerning this clonotype itself: Its antigen remains unknown.

The CDR3 sequence is 13 residues long. Germline V CDR1 and CDR2: LGHDT, YNNKEL (reference sequence). The ends were cut back, 0 bases at V and 9 bases at J, with 11 bases in the middle. This receptor was taken from a man between 18 and 35 years old in good health. The rearrangement joins TRBV3-1 to TRBJ2-5; no firm D call. Sequencing was done on a sample of blood. The CDR3 DNA follows: TGTGCCAGCAGCCAAGACGTGAAGGCGGCCCAGTACTTC. The encoded protein is CASSQDVKAAQYF.